Below, 30 T cell receptor beta chains from the same sample are listed, as sequenced in a study of CD8 T cells in Susac syndrome. The RNA, 0.5 to 1 ug, was put through reverse transcription using random hexamers. TCRdb used MiXCR to reprocess the immunoSEQ multiplex PCR reads, holding one entry per CDR3 protein. The data hold about 140,000 distinct CDR3 sequences, with about 93% observed a single time. The sequenced sample was CD8+ T cells from PBMCs. The receptor source for this set is a human donor in good health.

The chain employs TRBV12-5 and TRBJ1-2; D ambiguous. The V end was cut by 1 base, the J end by 8 bases, with 8 bases between. The CDR3 runs to 12 residues. Per the germline V gene, CDR1 is LGHNT and CDR2 is FRNRAP. The DNA for the CDR3 is TGTGCTAGTGGTTTGGGCCTAGAAGGCTACACCTTC. Translated, it gives CASGLGLEGYTF.

CDR3: CATLTGSNEQFF. The CDR3 nucleotides are TGTGCCACCTTGACAGGGTCCAATGAGCAGTTCTTC. The chain couples TRBV3-1 to TRBJ2-1; TRBD1 agrees at 7 bases. V gave up 10 bases and J gave up 6 bases; unmatched junction bases: 6. Looked up from germline, CDR1 is LGHDT and CDR2 is YNNKEL (reference sequence). The CDR3 is 12 residues long.

This chain links TRBV3-1 with TRBJ2-7, with D possibly called TRBD1 or TRBD2 (5 bases each). V was pared by 0 bases and J by 3 bases, with 12 bases between. This CDR3 has 15 residues. CDR1 LGHDT and CDR2 YNNKEL come from the germline V gene (reference sequence). CDR3: CASSQEQWDLYEQYF. CDR3 bases: TGTGCCAGCAGCCAAGAGCAATGGGACCTCTACGAGCAGTACTTC.

The V and J genes are TRBV27 and TRBJ1-1; D remains ambiguous. The CDR3 consists of 14 residues. Germline CDR1 is MNHEY and CDR2 is SMNVEV (reference sequence). Trimming took 2 bases from V and 0 from J, leaving 7 bases between them. CDR3 loop: CASSLGQMNTEAFF. The DNA for the CDR3 is TGTGCCAGCAGTTTAGGGCAGATGAACACTGAAGCTTTCTTT.

This chain links TRBV20-1 with TRBJ2-7, with D tentatively TRBD1 (5 bases). Germline V lookup: CDR1 DFQATT, CDR2 SNEGSKA (reference sequence). The CDR3 consists of 14 residues. Trimming took 5 bases from V and 2 from J, leaving 16 bases between them. In nucleotides, the CDR3 is TGCAGTGCTCTCCCGCCCGACAGAACCTACGAGCAGTACTTC. Its translation is CSALPPDRTYEQYF.

The chain combines TRBV27 with TRBJ2-7; 8 bases are a match to TRBD1. The germline V gene has CDR1 MNHEY and CDR2 SMNVEV (reference sequence). This CDR3 spans 14 amino acids. Germline trimming cut 6 bases from V and 5 bases from J; bases unmatched to any gene: 9. CDR3 residues: CASSIARGLHEQYF. In DNA form, the CDR3 reads TGTGCCAGCAGCATCGCCAGGGGGCTGCACGAGCAGTACTTC.

This chain links TRBV12-3 or TRBV12-4 with TRBJ1-4; 9 positions match TRBD1. Trimming took 5 bases from V and 5 from J; bases not matched to a gene: 9. The CDR3 covers 16 residues. CDR3 loop: CASSTGQGNENEKLFF. The CDR3, as DNA: TGTGCCAGCAGTACCGGACAGGGGAATGAGAATGAAAAACTGTTTTTT.

The J gene is TRBJ1-2, the V gene TRBV15; no definite D call. Germline assignment: CDR1 LNHNV and CDR2 YYDKDF (reference sequence). This CDR3 is built from 14 residues. V lost 1 base to trimming and J lost 6 bases, with 12 bases between them. In DNA form, the CDR3 reads TGTGCCACCAGCAGAGGGGTGACATCGGATGGCTACACCTTC. Protein product: CATSRGVTSDGYTF.

The genes are TRBV7-9 and TRBJ2-1, with a weak D call TRBD1 (6 bases). V gave up 3 bases and J gave up 6 bases, with 12 bases separating them. Germline CDR1 reads SEHNR; CDR2 reads FQNEAQ (reference sequence). The CDR3 runs to 14 residues. The CDR3 nucleotides are TGTGCCAGCAGCTTTAATCTACAGGGCAATGAGCAGTTCTTC. Encoded protein: CASSFNLQGNEQFF.

The V and J genes are TRBV11-2 and TRBJ2-1; TRBD2 matches at 7 bases. This CDR3 comprises 14 residues. Germline CDR1 and CDR2: SGHAT and FQNNGV. The trim removed 5 bases at V and 4 bases at J, leaving 5 bases unmatched. The CDR3, as DNA: TGTGCCAGCAGCCCTACTAGCGCATACAATGAGCAGTTCTTC. It is translated as CASSPTSAYNEQFF.

With respect to this clonotype: The junction does not match germline at one end; this may be a read error. The chain recombines TRBV7-7 with TRBJ2-5, with a weak D call TRBD1 (6 bases). The CDR3 consists of 13 residues. Per germline, CDR1 SSHAT and CDR2 FNYEAQ (reference sequence). This CDR3 is CASSSRGKETQYF. The DNA for the CDR3 is TGTGCTAGCAGCTCCAGGGGAAAAGAGACCCAGTACTTC.

The J gene is TRBJ2-6, the V gene TRBV7-8; 8 positions match TRBD1. After removal of 2 bases from V and 0 bases from J, the junction contained 9 bases not matched to a gene. CDR3 length equals 19 residues. The germline gives CDR1 SGHVS, CDR2 FQNEAQ. CDR3 DNA sequence: TGTGCCAGCAGCTTACCCAGGGACAGGCCCATCTCTGGGGCCAACGTCCTGACTTTC. It yields the protein CASSLPRDRPISGANVLTF.

This chain links TRBV7-9 with TRBJ2-7; no clear D gene. Trimming took off 3 bases at V and 1 base at J, with 7 bases between the two ends. CDR3 length: 13 residues. CDR1 and CDR2 (germline): SEHNR, FQNEAQ (reference sequence). CDR3 sequence reads: CASSFLLSYEQYF. Written as DNA, the CDR3 is TGTGCCAGCAGCTTTCTACTATCCTACGAGCAGTACTTC.

This clonotype was seen a single time. This chain joins TRBV24-1 and TRBJ2-1, with 13 bases lining up with TRBD2. Per the germline V gene, CDR1 is KGHDR and CDR2 is SFDVKD. J gave up 9 bases and V 4 bases, and 11 bases lay outside the gene matches. The CDR3 length is 17 residues. CDR3 protein: CATSESHGLAGASEQFF. The DNA of the CDR3 is TGTGCCACCAGTGAGTCCCACGGACTAGCGGGAGCGAGTGAGCAGTTCTTC.

The V call is TRBV29-1, the J call TRBJ2-2; TRBD1 is a possible D gene (6 bases). Between the trimmed V and J ends, which lost 7 bases and 5 bases, there was a span of 8 bases. The length of the CDR3 is 11 residues. Germline-derived CDR1 and CDR2 are SQVTM and ANQGSEA. The CDR3 reads CSATGTGELFF. As DNA, the CDR3 is TGCAGCGCGACAGGTACCGGGGAGCTGTTTTTT.

The rearrangement links TRBV20-1 to TRBJ2-7, with D uncertain. The germline V and J ends were trimmed by 5 bases and 6 bases, with 11 bases remaining between them. This CDR3 has 11 residues. Germline V lookup: CDR1 DFQATT, CDR2 SNEGSKA (reference sequence). This chain's CDR3 is CSAPASTEQYF. DNA of the CDR3: TGCAGTGCTCCGGCGAGTACCGAGCAGTACTTC.

The rearrangement uses TRBV27 and TRBJ1-1; 7 bases match TRBD1. Germline-derived CDR1 and CDR2 are MNHEY and SMNVEV (reference sequence). V trimming: 5 bases; J trimming: 8 bases; junction bases outside the gene matches: 14. The CDR3 has 15 amino acids. The CDR3 region is CASSKNRGRELEAFF. Written as DNA, the CDR3 is TGTGCCAGCAGTAAAAACAGGGGAAGGGAATTGGAAGCTTTCTTT.

This clonotype showed up just once. The rearrangement uses TRBV6-5 and TRBJ1-1; no definite D call. Trimming stripped 8 bases from V and 3 bases from J, with 13 bases between. Per germline, CDR1 MNHEY and CDR2 SVGAGI. The CDR3 contains 13 residues. The CDR3 loop is CASGWKADTEAFF. CDR3 DNA: TGTGCCAGCGGTTGGAAAGCCGACACTGAAGCTTTCTTT.

The chain uses TRBV18 and TRBJ1-1, with D unresolved. CDR1 is KGHSH, CDR2 LQKENI, per germline. The V gene lost 3 bases and the J gene lost 6 bases, with 11 bases spanning the gap. The length of the CDR3 is 13 residues. CDR3 sequence (DNA): TGTGCCAGCTCACCCGAGTGGGGATCTGAAGCTTTCTTT. This sequence encodes CASSPEWGSEAFF.

This chain uses TRBV13 with TRBJ2-3; D uncertain. V was cut by 2 bases and J by 2 bases, with 5 bases left in between. Germline V gene lookup returns CDR1 PRHDT and CDR2 FYEKMQ (reference sequence). CDR3 length: 13 amino acids. CDR3 loop: CASSLRITDTQYF. The CDR3 DNA reads as TGTGCCAGCAGCTTACGCATCACAGATACGCAGTATTTT.

The gene calls are TRBV7-8 and TRBJ2-1; maybe TRBD1 (5 bases). Germline loops: CDR1 SGHVS, CDR2 FQNEAQ. The CDR3 runs 13 residues. V gave up 1 base and J gave up 7 bases, with 8 bases separating them. The CDR3 nucleotides are TGTGCCAGCAGCTTAGGTGGGGCGAATGAGCAGTTCTTC. This sequence encodes CASSLGGANEQFF.

The rearrangement uses TRBV12-3 or TRBV12-4 and TRBJ1-5; weak D call: TRBD1 (5 bases). Trimming took off 5 bases at V and 4 bases at J, with 6 bases between the two ends. CDR3 length equals 12 residues. The CDR3 sequence: CASSPGNQPQHF. The CDR3 DNA sequence: TGTGCCAGCAGTCCAGGGAATCAGCCCCAGCATTTT.

The chain is built from TRBV29-1 and TRBJ2-1, with TRBD1 matching over 7 bases. Germline CDR1 and CDR2: SQVTM and ANQGSEA. The CDR3 has 15 residues. J lost 3 bases, V lost 3 bases, and 8 bases had no gene match. CDR3 residues: CSVDLGQSYYNEQFF. The CDR3 DNA reads as TGCAGCGTTGATTTGGGACAGAGTTACTACAATGAGCAGTTCTTC.

This chain uses TRBV7-9 with TRBJ2-5; D not resolved. CDR1 and CDR2 from the germline V gene are SEHNR and FQNEAQ (reference sequence). The CDR3 length is 12 residues. The V gene lost 1 base and the J gene lost 4 bases, with 4 bases spanning the gap. This CDR3 reads CASSLEVETQYF. The CDR3 bases are TGTGCCAGCAGCTTAGAGGTAGAGACCCAGTACTTC.

The chain links TRBV13 to TRBJ2-5; D might be TRBD1 (5 bases). The V end was cut by 1 base, the J end by 1 base, with 10 bases between. This CDR3 is built from 15 residues. Germline CDR1 PRHDT, CDR2 FYEKMQ (reference sequence). CDR3 nucleotide sequence: TGTGCCAGCAGCTTAGTCAGGGAAGGCCAAGAGACCCAGTACTTC. Protein product: CASSLVREGQETQYF.

The CDR3 region is CSVEVSPYEQYF. The DNA for the CDR3 is TGCAGCGTTGAAGTCTCACCCTACGAGCAGTACTTC. The chain joins TRBV29-1 to TRBJ2-7; D not resolved. This CDR3 is built from 12 residues. Trimming stripped 1 base from V and 2 bases from J, with 6 bases between. CDR1 SQVTM and CDR2 ANQGSEA come from the germline V gene.

Concerning this clonotype: An end of the junction does not agree with germline; a read error may underlie this. The chain recombines TRBV7-7 with TRBJ2-1, with D possibly TRBD2 on 6 matching bases. CDR1 is SSHAT and CDR2 is FNYEAQ in the germline V gene (reference sequence). CDR3 length: 13 amino acids. CDR3 loop: CASSLALADEQFF. In DNA form, the CDR3 reads TGTGCTAGCAGCTTAGCACTAGCTGATGAGCAGTTCTTC.

The J gene is TRBJ2-7, the V gene TRBV12-3 or TRBV12-4, with 9 nucleotides matching TRBD1. The CDR3 totals 13 residues. V dropped 2 bases and J dropped 5; count of bases not matched to a gene: 1. The CDR3 sequence: CASSLTGGDEQYF. The CDR3 DNA follows: TGTGCCAGCAGTTTAACAGGGGGCGACGAGCAGTACTTC.

The V gene is TRBV19, the J gene TRBJ1-2; the D is unclear. This CDR3 has 14 residues. CDR1 and CDR2 (germline): LNHDA, SQIVND (reference sequence). Trimming left V 3 bases short and J 0 bases short, with 8 bases between. CDR3 coding DNA: TGTGCCAGTAGTATGCAGCAAGCTAACTATGGCTACACCTTC. Its translation: CASSMQQANYGYTF.

The sample holds one count of this clonotype. The chain combines TRBV30 with TRBJ2-3; TRBD1 is a possible D gene (6 bases). This CDR3 comprises 15 residues. V gave up 1 base and J gave up 2 bases, with 13 bases separating them. The germline gives CDR1 GTSNPN, CDR2 SVGIG (reference sequence). The CDR3 sequence: CAWSARDTITDTQYF. For the CDR3, the DNA is TGTGCCTGGAGTGCCCGGGACACTATCACAGATACGCAGTATTTT.